This T cell receptor beta chain emerged from a study of T cells in Graves' hyperthyroidism and ophthalmopathy. A patient was excluded if there was uncontrolled infection, other autoimmune disease, pregnancy or lactation. General study points: From stable hyperthyroidism, ophthalmopathy was set apart by a 13 V-J model. The blood repertoire included most of the expanded thyroid clonotypes above 0.001. For ophthalmopathy, model prediction preceded onset by a median about 6.2 months.

TCR beta CDR3 sequences were amplified from RNA transcripts. First-round RT-PCR targeting the TCR CDR3 was performed with the HTBI primer set. MiXCR was run by TCRdb on the multiplex PCR reads, yielding one entry per CDR3 protein. The sample contains about 660,000 distinct CDR3 sequences, 45% of which appear only once. Worth noting for this clonotype: Antigen unknown.

Germline loops: CDR1 LNHDA, CDR2 SQIVND (reference sequence). The length of the CDR3 is 12 residues. V was shortened by 9 bases and J by 1 base, with 7 bases between the two germline ends. The sample comprised peripheral blood or thyroid tissue (not recorded which). The J gene is TRBJ1-5, the V gene TRBV19; D is possibly TRBD1 (6 bases). The TCR comes from an adult man with Graves' disease, either hyperthyroidism or ophthalmopathy (not recorded which). The CDR3 protein is CASDRSNQPQHF. The CDR3 DNA reads TGTGCCAGCGACAGGAGCAATCAGCCCCAGCATTTT.